This T cell receptor beta chain was found in a study of cytomegalovirus exposure and HLA in healthy donors. Germline lookup yields CDR1 SQVTM and CDR2 ANQGSEA. The CDR3 length is 16 residues. Trimming removed 4 bases from V and 0 bases from J; junction bases left unmatched: 9. This clone has a single count. Both 60 Vbeta primers and 13 Jbeta primers went into the PCR. Using immunoSEQ multiplex PCR, the repertoire was profiled, and TCRdb retains in-frame clones only, with some absent. The sample contains approximately 200,000 clones, roughly 79% of which appear only once. Sequenced: PBMCs. This TCR was recovered from a man aged 25 to 40 in good health and CMV-seronegative. This chain connects TRBV29-1 to TRBJ1-1, with 9 bases aligning to TRBD1. CDR3 DNA sequence: TGCAGCGTTGCGGGCCCCGGGACAGGGATGAACACTGAAGCTTTCTTT. Its protein product is CSVAGPGTGMNTEAFF. Full variable domain (outside the CDR3, taken from reference TRBV29-1 and TRBJ1-1): SAVISQKPSRDICQRGTSLTIQCQVDSQVTMMFWYRQQPGQSLTLIATANQGSEATYESGFVIDKFPISRPNLTFSTLTVSNMSPEDSSIYLCSVAGPGTGMNTEAFFGQGTRLTVV.